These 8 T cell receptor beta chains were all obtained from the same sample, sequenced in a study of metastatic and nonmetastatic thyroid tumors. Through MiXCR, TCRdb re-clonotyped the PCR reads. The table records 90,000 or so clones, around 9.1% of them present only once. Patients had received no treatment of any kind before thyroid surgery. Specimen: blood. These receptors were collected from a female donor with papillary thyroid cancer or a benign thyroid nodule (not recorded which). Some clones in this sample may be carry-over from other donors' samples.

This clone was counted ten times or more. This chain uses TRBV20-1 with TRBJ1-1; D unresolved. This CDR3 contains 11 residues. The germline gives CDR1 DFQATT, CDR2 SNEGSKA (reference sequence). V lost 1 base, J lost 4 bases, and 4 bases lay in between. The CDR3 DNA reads TGCAGTGCTAGAGCCCGCACTGAAGCTTTCTTT. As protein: CSARARTEAFF.

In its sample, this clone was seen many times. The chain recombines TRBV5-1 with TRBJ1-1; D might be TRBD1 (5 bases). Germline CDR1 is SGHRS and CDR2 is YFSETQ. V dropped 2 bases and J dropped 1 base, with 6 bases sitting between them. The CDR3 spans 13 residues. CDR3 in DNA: TGCGCCAGCAGCTTTGGGGGGAACACTGAAGCTTTCTTT. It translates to CASSFGGNTEAFF. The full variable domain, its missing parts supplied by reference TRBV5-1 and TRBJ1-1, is KAGVTQTPRYLIKTRGQQVTLSCSPISGHRSVSWYQQTPGQGLQFLFEYFSETQRNKGNFPGRFSGRQFSNSRSEMNVSTLELGDSALYLCASSFGGNTEAFFGQGTRLTVV.

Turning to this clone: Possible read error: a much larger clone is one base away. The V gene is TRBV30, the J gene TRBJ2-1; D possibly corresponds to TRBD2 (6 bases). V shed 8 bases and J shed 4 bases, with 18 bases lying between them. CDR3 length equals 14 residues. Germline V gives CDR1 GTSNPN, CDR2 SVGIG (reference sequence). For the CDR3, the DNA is TGTGCCCCCGCGGGGTCCCCTGTTTACAATGAGCAGTTCTTC. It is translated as CAPAGSPVYNEQFF.

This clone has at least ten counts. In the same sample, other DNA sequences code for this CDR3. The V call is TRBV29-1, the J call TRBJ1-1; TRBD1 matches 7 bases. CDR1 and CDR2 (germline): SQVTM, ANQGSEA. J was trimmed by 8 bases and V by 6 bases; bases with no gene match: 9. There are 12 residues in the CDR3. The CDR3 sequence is CSVRVDREEAFF. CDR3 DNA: TGCAGCGTGAGGGTCGACAGGGAGGAAGCTTTCTTT.

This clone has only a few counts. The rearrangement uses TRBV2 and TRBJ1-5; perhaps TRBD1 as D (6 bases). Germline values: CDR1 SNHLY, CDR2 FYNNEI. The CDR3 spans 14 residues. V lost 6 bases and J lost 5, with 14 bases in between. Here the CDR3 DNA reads TGTGCCAGCAGCGTAACAGGGTCCGATCAGCCCCAGCATTTT. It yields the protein CASSVTGSDQPQHF.

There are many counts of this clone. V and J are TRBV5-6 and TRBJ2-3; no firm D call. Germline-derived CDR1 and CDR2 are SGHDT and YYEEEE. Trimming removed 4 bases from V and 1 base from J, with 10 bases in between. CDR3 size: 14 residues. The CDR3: CASSQPFRTDTQYF. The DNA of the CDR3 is TGTGCCAGCAGCCAACCTTTCCGCACAGATACGCAGTATTTT.

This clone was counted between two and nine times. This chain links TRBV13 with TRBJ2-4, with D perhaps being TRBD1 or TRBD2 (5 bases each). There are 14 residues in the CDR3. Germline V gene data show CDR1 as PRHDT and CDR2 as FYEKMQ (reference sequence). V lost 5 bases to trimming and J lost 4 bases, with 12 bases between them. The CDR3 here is CASSPGGSKNIQYF. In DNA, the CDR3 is TGTGCCAGCAGCCCTGGGGGATCAAAAAACATTCAGTACTTC.

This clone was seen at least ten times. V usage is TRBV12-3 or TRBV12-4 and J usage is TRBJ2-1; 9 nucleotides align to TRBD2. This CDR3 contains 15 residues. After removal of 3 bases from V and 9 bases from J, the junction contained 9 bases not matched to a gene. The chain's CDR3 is CASSLGRGGPGEQFF. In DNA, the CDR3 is TGTGCCAGCAGTTTGGGGCGGGGGGGCCCCGGTGAGCAGTTCTTC.